This record covers a single T cell receptor (beta chain). What it recognizes is unknown. An end of the junction differs from the germline gene, which may be a read error. The data stem from a study of shared clonotypes between healthy human individuals. At the level of the study: A donor's plate count was three for CD4 naive and three for CD4 memory; CD8 naive had two and CD8 memory one. Study results and caveats: Compared with memory subsets, naive subsets generally had larger estimated richness.

TCRdb keeps only in-frame clones here, not all; method: immunoSEQ multiplex PCR. The data show approximately 640,000 clones, 90% seen once. CDR3 length: 13 amino acids. CDR1 and CDR2 (germline): SEHNR, FQNEAQ (reference sequence). The specimen sequenced was memory CD8+ T cells from PBMCs. This sample's subset: CD45RO+ cells pooled with CCR7-negative TemRA cells. This clonotype was sampled from a young man in good health. Some clones in this sample may be carry-over from other donors' samples. The gene calls are TRBV7-9 and TRBJ2-3; TRBD1 aligns across 8 bases. The CDR3 coding sequence is TGTGCCAGCAGCTTAGCGATGCCGGGACAGGAGCTTTTT. This gives the protein CASSLAMPGQELF.